The T cell receptor (beta chain) under discussion was sequenced for a study of preoperative IRX-2 immunotherapy in early breast cancer. Method: immunoSEQ multiplex PCR; TCRdb's copy keeps in-frame clones and lacks some. The table lists some 99,000 clones, 70% to 90% of them singletons, with roughly 2% in the top ten. Treatment here: preoperative locoregional IRX-2 cytokine immunotherapy. Preoperative locoregional IRX-2 cytokine immunotherapy was tested in the phase Ib source study. V was trimmed by 0 bases and J by 7 bases, leaving 6 bases between them. Per germline, CDR1 SGHDN and CDR2 FVKESK. The CDR3 extends over 12 amino acids.

This clonotype was obtained from a human donor with breast cancer. The specimen comprised tumor tissue, sampled after IRX-2 immunotherapy. V is TRBV14 and J is TRBJ1-1; D is undetermined. The CDR3 loop reads CASSQDLGEAFF. The CDR3 DNA reads TGTGCCAGCAGCCAAGACTTAGGTGAAGCTTTCTTT. The full variable domain, with the rest looked up from reference TRBV14 and TRBJ1-1, is EAGVTQFPSHSVIEKGQTVTLRCDPISGHDNLYWYRRVMGKEIKFLLHFVKESKQDESGMPNNRFLAERTGGTYSTLKVQPAELEDSGVYFCASSQDLGEAFFGQGTRLTVV.